The 12 T cell receptor beta chains given below trace back to one sample, sequenced in a study of tumor-infiltrating lymphocytes in primary liver carcinoma. The study extracted blood RNA from unsorted whole blood and also extracted germline DNA. TCR beta cDNA was reverse-transcribed from about 500 ng of total RNA. The reaction used a constant-region primer and ProtoScript II reverse transcriptase. Three nested multiplex PCR rounds of slightly modified ARM-PCR generated TCR beta libraries. Running roughly 10 cycles apiece, the first two PCR rounds relied on TRBV1-TRBV30 forward primers together with a C-beta reverse primer. From the multiplex PCR reads, TCRdb called clonotypes with MiXCR, one entry per CDR3 protein. The profile covers some 190,000 distinct CDR3 sequences, with about 60% appearing a single time and roughly 76% taken by the ten largest. The sequenced sample was peripheral blood. These TCRs come from a man in his forties with primary liver carcinoma and hepatitis B virus infection.

This clonotype was recorded a few times. V usage is TRBV10-3 and J usage is TRBJ1-2, with D possibly matching TRBD1 (6 bases). Germline lookup yields CDR1 ENHRY and CDR2 SYGVKD. Trimming removed 0 bases from V and 5 bases from J, with 16 bases in between. The length of the CDR3 is 16 residues. The CDR3 DNA reads as TGTGCCATCAGTGAGTCAGGGGACAAACTAATTTATGGCTACACCTTC. Its protein product is CAISESGDKLIYGYTF.

As for this clonotype: At one boundary the junction diverges from the germline segment, which might be a read error. In DNA, the CDR3 is TGTGCCTGCAGTTACGGGGCAGGAAGGGATAGGCAGTATTTT. It encodes CACSYGAGRDRQYF. The V and J genes are TRBV6-5 and TRBJ2-3; either TRBD1 or TRBD2 may fit D (5 bases each). Germline V gene data show CDR1 as MNHEY and CDR2 as SVGAGI. The CDR3 length is 14 residues.

To note about this clonotype: Possible read error: a much larger clone is one base away. V and J are TRBV12-3 or TRBV12-4 and TRBJ2-7; 9 bases align to TRBD1. The CDR3 covers 13 residues. The CDR3 DNA reads TGTGTCAGCAGTTCGGGACAGGGTTACGAGCAGTACTTC. Amino acid sequence: CVSSSGQGYEQYF.

This clonotype appeared many times. The chain uses TRBV11-3 and TRBJ2-3; 7 nucleotides line up with TRBD2. Germline-derived CDR1 and CDR2 are SGHNT and YENEEA. CDR3 size: 13 residues. V dropped 4 bases and J dropped 6; count of bases not matched to a gene: 4. CDR3 sequence: CASSSPRGDTQYF. The CDR3 bases are TGTGCCAGCAGCTCACCGCGGGGGGATACGCAGTATTTT.

This chain joins TRBV28 and TRBJ1-3; D unresolved. Trimming pared 5 bases from V and 8 bases from J, leaving 19 bases between. The CDR3 covers 15 residues. Germline V lookup: CDR1 MDHEN, CDR2 SYDVKM. The CDR3 protein is CASSLQHSSGDTIYF. CDR3 sequence (DNA): TGTGCCAGCAGTCTCCAGCACAGCTCCGGAGACACCATATATTTT.

Details on this clonotype: A much larger clone lies one base from this, so it may be a read error. The rearrangement uses TRBV29-1 and TRBJ2-1; TRBD2 agrees at 12 bases. The CDR3 totals 14 residues. The V gene's germline CDR1 is SQVTM and CDR2 ANQGSEA. With V trimmed by 5 bases and J by 10 bases, 9 bases remained unmatched. For the CDR3, the DNA is TGCAGCGTTCGCACCTCTCTAGCGGGAGGGGAGCAGTTCTTC. It translates to CSVRTSLAGGEQFF.

The genes are TRBV5-4 and TRBJ1-5; maybe TRBD1 (5 bases). CDR1 and CDR2 (germline): SGHNT, YYREEE (reference sequence). Trimming left V 2 bases short and J 7 bases short, with 7 bases between. The CDR3 consists of 12 residues. The CDR3 DNA reads as TGTGCCAGCAGCTTCCGGGGCCAGCCCCAGCATTTT. Translating it yields CASSFRGQPQHF.

Comments on this clonotype: Relative to the germline gene, one junction end is altered; a read error may explain this. The chain has TRBV29-1 and TRBJ2-1, with 11 nucleotides matching TRBD2. CDR3 size: 16 residues. Germline V gene data show CDR1 as SQVTM and CDR2 as ANQGSEA. The CDR3 protein is CSVEPLTSGTYNDQSF. CDR3 DNA: TGCAGCGTTGAACCCCTGACTAGCGGGACCTACAATGATCAGTCCTTC.

A word on this clonotype: A read error may explain this, as a much larger clone is one base away. The chain carries TRBV6-6 and TRBJ1-1, with unresolved D. In germline, CDR1 is MNHNY, CDR2 SVGAGI (reference sequence). The CDR3 is made up of 13 amino acids. This chain's CDR3 is CASSYGGDTEDFF. The CDR3 nucleotides are TGTGCCAGCAGTTACGGAGGAGACACTGAAGATTTCTTT.

The sample holds a few counts of this clonotype. This chain uses TRBV29-1 with TRBJ2-7, with 11 bases matching TRBD2. The length of the CDR3 is 13 residues. V shed 3 bases and J 3 bases; nucleotides not matched to a gene: 1. Germline values: CDR1 SQVTM, CDR2 ANQGSEA. The CDR3 spells CSVDGTSGYEQYF. The CDR3 coding sequence is TGCAGCGTTGACGGGACTAGCGGCTACGAGCAGTACTTC.

The chain is built from TRBV10-3 and TRBJ2-5; 12 nucleotides align to TRBD2. Trimming at V came to 3 bases and at J to 3 bases, leaving 17 bases not matched to a gene. Per the germline V gene, CDR1 is ENHRY and CDR2 is SYGVKD. CDR3 length equals 20 residues. Written as DNA, the CDR3 is TGTGCCATCAGTGATCCGCATGGCGCTAGCGGGAGGGCCCCGGAAGAGACCCAGTACTTC. Translating gives CAISDPHGASGRAPEETQYF.

The gene calls are TRBV6-5 and TRBJ2-5, with D possibly called TRBD1 or TRBD2 (6 bases each). The CDR3 sequence is 14 residues long. V shed 7 bases and J shed 5 bases, with 17 bases lying between them. Per the germline V gene, CDR1 is MNHEY and CDR2 is SVGAGI. CDR3 nucleotide sequence: TGTGCCAGCAAAAATTTGGGGGGCTCCGAGACCCAGTACTTC. It is translated as CASKNLGGSETQYF.